Below, one T cell receptor (beta chain) is given with its context. The CDR3 has 15 amino acids. Trimming at V came to 5 bases and at J to 2 bases, leaving 5 bases not matched to a gene. Germline V lookup: CDR1 SEHNR, CDR2 FQNEAQ (reference sequence). 60 Vbeta and 13 Jbeta primers were used in PCR. Using immunoSEQ multiplex PCR, the repertoire was profiled, and TCRdb retains in-frame clones only, with some absent. The sample includes almost 200,000 clones, around 81% of them seen just once. This sample was included in a study of cytomegalovirus exposure and HLA in healthy donors. The receptor was derived from a man younger than 45 in good health and CMV-seronegative. The gene calls are TRBV7-9 and TRBJ2-7, with 11 positions matching TRBD1. Sequenced sample: PBMCs. The CDR3 protein is CASSVDRGRTYEQYF. The DNA of the CDR3 is TGTGCCAGCAGCGTGGACAGGGGGCGAACCTACGAGCAGTACTTC.